The 3 T cell receptor beta chains given below trace back to one sample, sequenced in a study of T-cell memory formation after mild COVID-19. TCRdb analysed the 5' RACE reads with MiXCR anew, one entry per CDR3 protein. The sample lists 200,000 to 250,000 distinct CDR3 sequences; 8% to 10% were seen once. Material: PBMCs or a T cell subset sorted from them (not recorded which). The receptors stem from a man aged 18 to 30 who had mild COVID-19 (a few samples of this study predate the infection). Cell type and time point are not known.

The chain carries TRBV6-6 and TRBJ1-1; D unresolved. This CDR3 spans 14 amino acids. Germline CDR1 is MNHNY and CDR2 is SVGAGI (reference sequence). V was trimmed by 6 bases and J by 2 bases, leaving 13 bases between them. CDR3 region: CASSPTRTNTEAFF. CDR3 in DNA: TGTGCCAGCAGCCCGACCCGCACTAACACTGAAGCTTTCTTT.

This clonotype has ten or more counts. The rearrangement uses TRBV19 and TRBJ2-5; TRBD2 agrees at 10 bases. Germline trimming cut 5 bases from V and 5 bases from J; bases unmatched to any gene: 8. The CDR3 has 15 residues. Germline V gene data show CDR1 as LNHDA and CDR2 as SQIVND (reference sequence). CDR3 bases: TGTGCCAGTAGTCGTACTAGCGGGGACTACGAGACCCAGTACTTC. Its translation is CASSRTSGDYETQYF.

The rearrangement links TRBV7-9 to TRBJ1-6; D is unresolved. V was clipped by 5 bases and J by 7 bases, with 6 bases between them. Germline V lookup: CDR1 SEHNR, CDR2 FQNEAQ (reference sequence). The CDR3 is 12 amino acids. The CDR3 spells CASSGGNSPLHF. CDR3 DNA sequence: TGTGCCAGCAGCGGCGGGAATTCACCCCTCCACTTT. Full variable domain (missing parts from reference TRBV7-9 and TRBJ1-6): DTGVSQNPRHKITKRGQNVTFRCDPISEHNRLYWYRQTLGQGPEFLTYFQNEAQLEKSRLLSDRFSAERPKGSFSTLEIQRTEQGDSAMYLCASSGGNSPLHFGNGTRLTVT.